The 14 T cell receptor beta chains in this list originate from one sample, sequenced in a study of technical replicates of blood from four donors. Profiled with immunoSEQ multiplex PCR; TCRdb holds only in-frame clones, not every one. The table shows more than 15,000 clones, with 82% occurring only once. Sequencing was done on a sample of PBMCs. All receptors derive from a human donor in good health. Some clones in this sample may be carry-over from other donors' samples.

The J gene is TRBJ2-3, the V gene TRBV30, with 8 bases identical to TRBD1. V was pared by 5 bases and J by 10 bases, with 14 bases of the junction left unmatched. The CDR3 totals 14 residues. CDR1 is GTSNPN, CDR2 SVGIG, per germline (reference sequence). The CDR3 sequence: CAWGPGTTGDPQYF. The CDR3 DNA is TGTGCCTGGGGCCCTGGAACGACAGGGGATCCGCAGTATTTT.

The chain uses TRBV25-1 and TRBJ2-2; D is unclear. CDR1 is MGHDK, CDR2 SYGVNS, per germline. V dropped 1 base and J dropped 4 bases, with 7 bases sitting between them. This CDR3 region has 14 residues. Here the CDR3 reads CASSESWSTGELFF. The CDR3 coding sequence is TGTGCCAGCAGTGAATCCTGGAGCACCGGGGAGCTGTTTTTT.

The chain recombines TRBV6-5 with TRBJ1-3; 8 bases are shared with TRBD1. CDR1 MNHEY and CDR2 SVGAGI come from the germline V gene. V was clipped by 6 bases and J by 4 bases; unmatched bases: 8. The CDR3 sequence is 15 residues long. For the CDR3, the DNA is TGTGCCAGCAGAATCGGACAGGGCGGGGGAAACACCATATATTTT. Amino acid sequence: CASRIGQGGGNTIYF.

The rearrangement joins TRBV7-3 to TRBJ2-1, with 11 bases that match TRBD2. Germline V CDR1 and CDR2: SGHTA, FQGTGA. This CDR3 spans 15 amino acids. J gave up 8 bases and V 1 base, and 4 bases lay outside the gene matches. The CDR3 loop is CASSLNLAGGYEQFF. CDR3 coding DNA: TGTGCCAGCAGCTTAAATCTAGCGGGAGGTTATGAGCAGTTCTTC.

This rearrangement joins TRBV28 to TRBJ2-1; TRBD1 is a possible D gene (5 bases). Germline V gene lookup returns CDR1 MDHEN and CDR2 SYDVKM. This CDR3 comprises 15 residues. V was clipped by 3 bases and J by 4 bases, with 13 bases between them. This CDR3 is CASSFDGAGYNEQFF. For the CDR3, the DNA is TGTGCCAGCAGTTTTGATGGGGCTGGATACAATGAGCAGTTCTTC.

The rearrangement uses TRBV19 and TRBJ1-4; 8 bases match TRBD1. The CDR3 contains 14 residues. Trimming removed 3 bases from V and 5 bases from J; junction bases left unmatched: 2. CDR1 LNHDA and CDR2 SQIVND come from the germline V gene (reference sequence). CDR3 amino acids: CASSMDRANEKLFF. The CDR3, as DNA: TGTGCCAGTAGTATGGACAGGGCAAATGAAAAACTGTTTTTT.

The chain joins TRBV7-9 to TRBJ1-4, with D unclear. The CDR3 sequence is 14 residues long. The germline gives CDR1 SEHNR, CDR2 FQNEAQ (reference sequence). Between the trimmed V and J ends, which lost 6 bases and 0 bases, there was a span of 8 bases. The CDR3 is CASRPNSTNEKLFF. In DNA, the CDR3 is TGTGCCAGCAGGCCTAATTCAACTAATGAAAAACTGTTTTTT.

The genes are TRBV21-1 and TRBJ2-5; the table's D call of TRBD1 was not tested on the DNA. TRBV21-1 is a documented pseudogene. The CDR3 runs to 14 residues. DNA of the CDR3: TGTGCCAGCAGCCCCCGACAGCTACTTGGGACCCAGTACTTC. It translates to CASSPRQLLGTQYF.

The table lists this clone with a count of one. The CDR3 bases are TGTGCCAGCAGCCCCCTCCCAGGGACTAATGAAAAACTGTTTTTT. Its translation is CASSPLPGTNEKLFF. The gene calls are TRBV7-8 and TRBJ1-4; D possibly corresponds to TRBD1 (5 bases). Looked up from germline, CDR1 is SGHVS and CDR2 is FQNEAQ. The CDR3 sequence is 15 residues long. Trimming took off 5 bases at V and 2 bases at J, with 12 bases between the two ends.

V usage is TRBV7-6 and J usage is TRBJ2-7, with TRBD1 matching over 11 bases. The CDR3 sequence is 16 residues long. Per germline, CDR1 SGHVS and CDR2 FNYEAQ. With 6 bases clipped from V and 3 bases from J, the junction kept 10 bases outside the gene matches. The chain's CDR3 is CASRPNPGTGGYEQYF. In DNA form, the CDR3 reads TGTGCCAGCAGACCTAATCCCGGGACAGGGGGCTACGAGCAGTACTTC.

The gene calls are TRBV27 and TRBJ2-1; D call uncertain. The CDR3 spans 16 residues. V was trimmed by 7 bases and J by 1 base, leaving 17 bases between them. Germline CDR1 reads MNHEY; CDR2 reads SMNVEV (reference sequence). In DNA, the CDR3 is TGTGCCAGCACCCGTCTGGTGAGTACTTCCTACAATGAGCAGTTCTTC. Translating it yields CASTRLVSTSYNEQFF.

This clone has more than one count but fewer than ten. The rearrangement joins TRBV6-5 to TRBJ2-7, with TRBD2 as a possible D gene (5 bases). V was shortened by 5 bases and J by 0 bases, with 14 bases between the two germline ends. Germline CDR1 reads MNHEY; CDR2 reads SVGAGI. There are 15 residues in the CDR3. For the CDR3, the DNA is TGTGCCAGCAGTGTTCCTAGCCGGAGCTCCTACGAGCAGTACTTC. Translated: CASSVPSRSSYEQYF.

This sequence joins TRBV6-6 and TRBJ2-2; weak D call: TRBD2 (6 bases). The CDR3 contains 13 residues. In germline, CDR1 is MNHNY, CDR2 SVGAGI (reference sequence). V lost 7 bases and J lost 3, with 9 bases in between. The chain's CDR3 is CASKTGDTGELFF. In DNA, the CDR3 is TGTGCCAGCAAGACGGGAGACACCGGGGAGCTGTTTTTT.

The chain employs TRBV6-1 and TRBJ2-2; D possibly corresponds to TRBD2 (5 bases). The CDR3 is 15 residues long. Trimming took 2 bases from V and 3 from J, leaving 10 bases between them. Germline V lookup: CDR1 MNHNS, CDR2 SASEGT. DNA of the CDR3: TGTGCCAGCAGTGAACCCTTCGGGGACACCGGGGAGCTGTTTTTT. Translation gives CASSEPFGDTGELFF.